This T cell receptor (beta chain) was captured by sequencing in a study of cytomegalovirus exposure and HLA in healthy donors. Findings and limits, study-wide: A later analysis found first-cohort TCR clusters tended to co-occur in the 120 validation repertoires. The study put some 150 TCR beta chains on its list as cytomegalovirus-associated.

The donors formed part of the approximately 130-subject validation cohort, distinct from the roughly 600-subject first cohort. Profiling relied on immunoSEQ multiplex PCR, and the TCRdb table lists in-frame clones only, not all of them. The repertoire has hundreds of thousands of clones, 87% of them found once; the top ten carry more than 10%. CDR3 length equals 13 residues. V shed 5 bases, J shed 4 bases, and the junction held 2 bases outside the gene matches. Germline CDR1 is KGHSH and CDR2 is LQKENI. The sample holds a few counts of this clone. Antigen specificity is unknown. V is TRBV18 and J is TRBJ1-5, with TRBD1 identical over 7 bases. The sequencing sample was made of PBMCs. The sequence was obtained from a man between 18 and 29 years old in good health and CMV-seropositive. CDR3 loop: CASSTDRNQPQHF. The CDR3 DNA reads as TGTGCCAGCTCAACGGACAGGAATCAGCCCCAGCATTTT.